The next 27 T cell receptor beta chains were all read from a single sample in a study of graft-versus-host responses after intestinal transplantation. The assay was immunoSEQ multiplex PCR, and TCRdb's table has in-frame clones only and misses some. Of more than 80,000 clones listed, about 89% are singletons. No cognate antigen is known for these TCRs. Sequenced here: unstimulated CD4+ T cells sorted from spleen or lymph node cells, sampled before intestinal transplant. The receptors stem from a human donor who received an intestinal transplant.

The V call is TRBV28, the J call TRBJ1-4, with D hard to call. The germline V gene has CDR1 MDHEN and CDR2 SYDVKM. Trimming cost V 5 bases and J 0 bases, with 10 bases left between them. This CDR3 has 15 amino acids. The CDR3 loop reads CASSAIRATNEKLFF. CDR3 DNA sequence: TGTGCCAGCAGTGCTATTCGTGCAACTAATGAAAAACTGTTTTTT.

The chain has TRBV27 and TRBJ2-6, with D tentatively TRBD2 (5 bases). This CDR3 region has 14 residues. Deletions cut 6 bases from V and 0 bases from J, with 6 bases between. Looked up from germline, CDR1 is MNHEY and CDR2 is SMNVEV (reference sequence). The CDR3 sequence: CASRRVSGANVLTF. The CDR3 region has the DNA TGTGCCAGCAGGAGGGTCTCTGGGGCCAACGTCCTGACTTTC.

The chain recombines TRBV5-1 with TRBJ2-3; 8 nucleotides match TRBD2. Germline lookup yields CDR1 SGHRS and CDR2 YFSETQ. There are 18 residues in the CDR3. The junction had 11 bases not matched to a gene; V was cut back by 0 bases and J by 2 bases. The DNA of the CDR3 is TGCGCCAGCAGCTTGGAGAGGTTCGGACTAGCTCCCACAGATACGCAGTATTTT. This encodes CASSLERFGLAPTDTQYF.

The J gene is TRBJ2-7, the V gene TRBV28; possibly TRBD2 for D (5 bases). CDR3 length equals 14 residues. The V and J ends lost 3 bases and 3 bases respectively, with 12 bases between them. Germline V CDR1 and CDR2: MDHEN, SYDVKM. CDR3 DNA: TGTGCCAGCAGTTTGGCAAGCGGCGTCTACGAGCAGTACTTC. Translating gives CASSLASGVYEQYF.

The chain combines TRBV7-2 with TRBJ2-1; weak D call: TRBD2 (5 bases). The CDR3 has 17 residues. CDR1 and CDR2 from the germline V gene are SGHTA and FQGNSA. Between the trimmed V and J ends, which lost 2 bases and 0 bases, there was a span of 14 bases. As DNA, the CDR3 is TGTGCCAGCAGCTTAAGCAGCGGACCGAGCTCCTACAATGAGCAGTTCTTC. Protein: CASSLSSGPSSYNEQFF. Based on the CDR3 plus reference TRBV7-2 and TRBJ2-1, the full variable domain is GAGVSQSPSNKVTEKGKDVELRCDPISGHTALYWYRQSLGQGLEFLIYFQGNSAPDKSGLPSDRFSAERTGGSVSTLTIQRTQQEDSAVYLCASSLSSGPSSYNEQFFGPGTRLTVL.

The rearrangement joins TRBV28 to TRBJ2-5, with D possibly TRBD2 on 6 matching bases. V was pared by 10 bases and J by 2 bases, with 20 bases between. CDR1 and CDR2 (germline): MDHEN, SYDVKM. This CDR3 is built from 15 residues. In DNA form, the CDR3 reads TGTGCCATTCTAGGTGGCGGGGTGGGTCAAGAGACCCAGTACTTC. It encodes CAILGGGVGQETQYF.

J is TRBJ2-7 and V is TRBV5-4, with 8 bases aligning to TRBD2. In germline, CDR1 is SGHNT, CDR2 YYREEE (reference sequence). V gave up 5 bases and J gave up 6 bases; unmatched junction bases: 13. There are 15 residues in the CDR3. As DNA, the CDR3 is TGTGCCAGCAGTCCACCGGGACTAGAGGACAGCGAGCAGTACTTC. As protein: CASSPPGLEDSEQYF. The variable domain in full, completed from reference TRBV5-4 and TRBJ2-7, reads ETGVTQSPTHLIKTRGQQVTLRCSSQSGHNTVSWYQQALGQGPQFIFQYYREEENGRGNFPPRFSGLQFPNYSSELNVNALELDDSALYLCASSPPGLEDSEQYFGPGTRLTVT.

The V call is TRBV19, the J call TRBJ1-4; D perhaps matches TRBD1 (5 bases). Germline V gene lookup returns CDR1 LNHDA and CDR2 SQIVND (reference sequence). This CDR3 comprises 15 residues. V was pared by 5 bases and J by 4 bases, with 14 bases between. CDR3 coding DNA: TGTGCCAGTAGTCCGGGACTGATTCGTAATGAAAAACTGTTTTTT. Translated: CASSPGLIRNEKLFF.

This chain connects TRBV9 to TRBJ2-3, with 9 bases that match TRBD1. The CDR3 is made up of 14 amino acids. Looked up from germline, CDR1 is SGDLS and CDR2 is YYNGEE. Losses at the gene ends were 4 bases for V and 6 bases for J; bases not matched to a gene: 6. CDR3 amino acids: CASSLGQGGDTQYF. The CDR3 DNA follows: TGTGCCAGCAGCTTGGGACAGGGAGGGGATACGCAGTATTTT. The whole variable domain, filled in from reference TRBV9 and TRBJ2-3, reads DSGVTQTPKHLITATGQRVTLRCSPRSGDLSVYWYQQSLDQGLQFLIQYYNGEERAKGNILERFSAQQFPDLHSELNLSSLELGDSALYFCASSLGQGGDTQYFGPGTRLTVL.

This chain connects TRBV5-1 to TRBJ1-2; 12 bases match TRBD1. V was clipped by 2 bases and J by 7 bases; unmatched bases: 6. CDR1 SGHRS and CDR2 YFSETQ come from the germline V gene. There are 15 residues in the CDR3. The CDR3 DNA follows: TGCGCCAGCAGCTTTGGGACAGGGGGCGCGTCTGGCTACACCTTC. This translates into CASSFGTGGASGYTF.

J is TRBJ2-7 and V is TRBV30, with D possibly TRBD1 on 6 matching bases. The CDR3 consists of 11 residues. Trimming left V 7 bases short and J 5 bases short, with 12 bases between. The germline CDR1 and CDR2 sequences are GTSNPN and SVGIG (reference sequence). The CDR3 bases are TGTGCCTCACAGGGATCTCACGAGCAGTACTTC. Amino acid sequence: CASQGSHEQYF.

J is TRBJ2-5 and V is TRBV29-1; D perhaps matches TRBD2 (5 bases). Germline-derived CDR1 and CDR2 are SQVTM and ANQGSEA. The CDR3 contains 12 residues. V lost 8 bases and J lost 5, with 15 bases in between. The CDR3 DNA reads TGCAGCACCGCAGCGGCCCAGGAGACCCAGTACTTC. Encoded protein: CSTAAAQETQYF. The complete variable domain, with remaining parts taken from reference TRBV29-1 and TRBJ2-5, reads SAVISQKPSRDICQRGTSLTIQCQVDSQVTMMFWYRQQPGQSLTLIATANQGSEATYESGFVIDKFPISRPNLTFSTLTVSNMSPEDSSIYLCSTAAAQETQYFGPGTRLLVL.

The V call is TRBV2, the J call TRBJ1-5; TRBD1 is a possible D gene (6 bases). In germline, CDR1 is SNHLY, CDR2 FYNNEI. CDR3 size: 13 residues. V lost 4 bases and J lost 5, with 9 bases in between. The CDR3 region is CASSGQEDQPQHF. The CDR3 DNA is TGTGCCAGCAGTGGACAGGAAGATCAGCCCCAGCATTTT.

This clone appeared once. The chain has TRBV7-3 and TRBJ1-1; D call uncertain. The CDR3 runs 13 residues. The germline gives CDR1 SGHTA, CDR2 FQGTGA. V was pared by 5 bases and J by 0 bases, with 7 bases between. CDR3 nucleotide sequence: TGTGCCAGCAGCCCTAATATGAACACTGAAGCTTTCTTT. Protein product: CASSPNMNTEAFF.

The chain joins TRBV6-5 to TRBJ1-1; D gene uncertain. This CDR3 region has 12 residues. CDR1 MNHEY and CDR2 SVGAGI come from the germline V gene. V gave up 6 bases and J gave up 7 bases, with 12 bases separating them. The CDR3 loop is CASSAGMLEAFF. The CDR3 region has the DNA TGTGCCAGCAGCGCCGGGATGCTTGAAGCTTTCTTT.

This chain uses TRBV28 with TRBJ2-7; TRBD1 aligns across 7 bases. This CDR3 comprises 15 residues. Germline V gene sequence: CDR1 MDHEN, CDR2 SYDVKM. V was clipped by 4 bases and J by 0 bases; unmatched bases: 6. CDR3 region: CASSSAAGGSYEQYF. CDR3 nucleotides: TGTGCCAGCAGTTCCGCCGCAGGGGGCTCCTACGAGCAGTACTTC. Variable domain in full (rest from reference TRBV28 and TRBJ2-7): DVKVTQSSRYLVKRTGEKVFLECVQDMDHENMFWYRQDPGLGLRLIYFSYDVKMKEKGDIPEGYSVSREKKERFSLILESASTNQTSMYLCASSSAAGGSYEQYFGPGTRLTVT.

This sequence joins TRBV27 and TRBJ1-5; D is uncertain. The CDR3 spans 13 residues. V was pared by 0 bases and J by 6 bases, with 6 bases between. Per germline, CDR1 MNHEY and CDR2 SMNVEV (reference sequence). CDR3 in DNA: TGTGCCAGCAGTTTATCGCCGGGTCAGCCCCAGCATTTT. Translated: CASSLSPGQPQHF.

This clone was picked up a small number of times. The J gene is TRBJ1-4, the V gene TRBV7-9; 7 bases map to TRBD1. The CDR3 has 13 amino acids. V was pared by 5 bases and J by 8 bases, with 5 bases of the junction left unmatched. Germline V gene lookup returns CDR1 SEHNR and CDR2 FQNEAQ (reference sequence). The CDR3 region is CASSPRGREKLFF. The CDR3, as DNA: TGTGCCAGCAGCCCTAGGGGGCGGGAAAAACTGTTTTTT.

The genes are TRBV5-1 and TRBJ1-1; 7 nucleotides match TRBD1. Per the germline V gene, CDR1 is SGHRS and CDR2 is YFSETQ. Unmatched junction bases numbered 5, after V lost 7 bases and J lost 2 bases. The CDR3 consists of 13 residues. The CDR3 DNA follows: TGCGCCAGCTCCCAGGGGGGAAACACTGAAGCTTTCTTT. Protein product: CASSQGGNTEAFF.

The chain carries TRBV10-3 and TRBJ1-2, with 9 positions matching TRBD1. The V gene's germline CDR1 is ENHRY and CDR2 SYGVKD. This CDR3 is built from 14 residues. V trimming: 6 bases; J trimming: 2 bases; junction bases outside the gene matches: 4. In DNA form, the CDR3 reads TGTGCCATCAGCAGTGACAGGGGGAACTATGGCTACACCTTC. Its protein product is CAISSDRGNYGYTF.

This chain links TRBV11-2 with TRBJ2-3; 11 bases align to TRBD1. V trimming: 3 bases; J trimming: 1 base; junction bases outside the gene matches: 6. CDR3 size: 17 residues. CDR1 is SGHAT and CDR2 is FQNNGV in the germline V gene. DNA for the CDR3: TGTGCCAGCAGCTTGGGGACAGGGGGTACTCGCACAGATACGCAGTATTTT. The encoded protein is CASSLGTGGTRTDTQYF.

The rearrangement joins TRBV9 to TRBJ2-2; D gene uncertain. The CDR3 runs to 13 residues. V gave up 1 base and J gave up 4 bases, with 5 bases separating them. Germline loops: CDR1 SGDLS, CDR2 YYNGEE. The CDR3 region has the DNA TGTGCCAGCAGCGTAAAGCCCACCGGGGAGCTGTTTTTT. Translating it yields CASSVKPTGELFF.

This rearrangement joins TRBV14 to TRBJ2-5, with TRBD1 matching over 7 bases. Germline V CDR1 and CDR2: SGHDN, FVKESK. The V and J ends lost 0 bases and 4 bases, in that order; junction bases with no gene match: 20. The length of the CDR3 is 20 residues. The CDR3 DNA sequence: TGTGCCAGCAGCCAAGATCGAGGGGGCCGGTACGTGGTCCAACCAGAGACCCAGTACTTC. This codes for CASSQDRGGRYVVQPETQYF.

This chain links TRBV13 with TRBJ2-5; 8 bases are a match to TRBD1. The CDR3 contains 17 residues. Germline assignment: CDR1 PRHDT and CDR2 FYEKMQ (reference sequence). V lost 5 bases and J lost 4; bases outside the gene matches: 15. CDR3 in amino acids: CASSRGGRGQLGETQYF. The CDR3 DNA follows: TGTGCCAGCAGCCGAGGGGGCAGGGGGCAGCTTGGAGAGACCCAGTACTTC.

The chain has TRBV11-3 and TRBJ1-2; 7 bases align to TRBD1. Unmatched junction bases numbered 8, after V lost 5 bases and J lost 8 bases. Per the germline V gene, CDR1 is SGHNT and CDR2 is YENEEA. This CDR3 has 13 amino acids. CDR3 protein: CASSPCRGDGYTF. The CDR3 DNA sequence: TGTGCCAGCAGCCCCTGCAGGGGGGACGGCTACACCTTC.

The chain carries TRBV4-2 and TRBJ2-4; TRBD2 matches at 7 bases. The J segment lost 0 bases and the V segment lost 0 bases, leaving 8 bases of the junction unmatched. This CDR3 has 18 amino acids. Germline CDR1 is LGHNA and CDR2 is YNFKEQ. CDR3 sequence reads: CASSQEGSIAGAKNIQYF. CDR3 coding DNA: TGTGCCAGCAGCCAAGAAGGGTCAATAGCGGGAGCCAAAAACATTCAGTACTTC.

V is TRBV23-1 and J is TRBJ2-5, with TRBD1 matching 7 bases. TRBV23-1 is flagged as an ORF with uncertain function. The CDR3 extends over 12 amino acids. CDR3 nucleotides: TGCGCTAAAGGGACAGTAAAAGAGACCCAGTACTTC. Amino acids: CAKGTVKETQYF.